This T cell receptor delta chain was observed in a study of human gamma delta and Vdelta1 T cells. This clone was counted between two and nine times. Its antigen is currently unknown. General study findings and limits: Polyclonal Delta One T cells reportedly showed broad cytotoxic targeting of acute myeloid leukemia.

V gave up 1 base and J gave up 2 bases, with 32 bases separating them. CDR1 TSWWSYY and CDR2 QGS come from the germline V gene. CDR3 length equals 22 residues. TCRdb called clones anew from the PCR reads with CATT. Found here are more than 5,000 delta-chain clones, more than 35% of them singletons; the top ten hold approximately 9.4%. The clonotype originates from a human donor in good health. The sequenced sample was Vdelta1 gamma-delta T cells from blood grown in culture (DOT cells). The chain links TRDV1 to TRDJ1; D is possibly TRDD2 or TRDD3 (7 bases each). CDR3 DNA sequence: TGTGCTCTTGGGGAACGTTCAAGAGTACTTCCTAAAATGAGGGGGGATACCGATAAACTCATCTTT. Its translation is CALGERSRVLPKMRGDTDKLIF.